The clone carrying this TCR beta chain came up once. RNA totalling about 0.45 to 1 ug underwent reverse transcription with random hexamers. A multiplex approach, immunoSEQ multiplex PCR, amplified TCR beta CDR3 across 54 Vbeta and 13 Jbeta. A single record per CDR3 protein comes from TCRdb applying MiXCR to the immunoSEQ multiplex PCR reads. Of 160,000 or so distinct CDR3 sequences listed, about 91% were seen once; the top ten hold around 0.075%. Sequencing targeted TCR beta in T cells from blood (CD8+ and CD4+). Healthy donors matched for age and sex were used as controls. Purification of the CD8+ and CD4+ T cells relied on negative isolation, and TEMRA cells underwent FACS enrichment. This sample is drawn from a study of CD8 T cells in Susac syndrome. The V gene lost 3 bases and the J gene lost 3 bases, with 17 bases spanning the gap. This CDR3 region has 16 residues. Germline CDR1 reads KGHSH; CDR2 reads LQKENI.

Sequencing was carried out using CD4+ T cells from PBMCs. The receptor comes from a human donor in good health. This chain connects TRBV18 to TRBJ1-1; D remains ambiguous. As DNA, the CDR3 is TGTGCCAGCTCACCTACGGCCCCAAGCGGACACACTGAAGCTTTCTTT. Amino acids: CASSPTAPSGHTEAFF.